This TCR beta chain is from a study of response to subunit inactivated influenza vaccine (dated by TCRdb to 2016 to 2018). With regard to the full study: Deep quantitative profiling of the T cell receptor repertoire was used in the study to follow responses to a trivalent subunit inactivated influenza vaccine.

The library came from RT-PCR. These reads were obtained on an Illumina HiSeq 2500. Starting from the raw public reads, TCRdb applied fastp trimming at Q25, assembled clones with MiXCR and retained in-frame beta chains. Every CDR3 protein is listed once, alongside the most common genes and DNA of its rows. The sample has under 550,000 distinct CDR3 sequences on record, approximately 7.6% of them singletons. The ten largest clones represent over 10% of the sample. The paper's findings and limits, for the study overall: According to the authors, only a limited number of new T cells may be recruited by each seasonal influenza vaccination.

The CDR3 contains 15 residues, cysteine and phenylalanine counted. The kept DNA is CDR3 alone, 45 bases in frame from the first base. In the germline V gene, CDR1 corresponds to SGHRS and CDR2 to YFSETQ. Trimming accounts for 4 bases at V and 0 bases at J, while the number of junction bases matched to no gene is 6. Points on this clonotype: No antigen is known for it. Per-base quality was not reported, and no clone a single base away is much larger than it.

Here the sequenced sample was PBMCs from blood, taken less than 30 months after vaccination. The V and J genes are TRBV5-1 and TRBJ2-7; 8 of the junction bases match TRBD1. The sequence was collected from a man aged 45-69 years who received an inactivated influenza vaccine. Donor details come from another sample of the same person, matched by shared clones. The CDR3 here reads CASSPGTGHSYEQYF. The bases read TGCGCCAGCAGCCCCGGGACAGGTCACTCCTACGAGCAGTACTTC. Beyond the CDR3, the reference TRBV5-1 and TRBJ2-7 genes provide the residues; the full variable domain reads: KAGVTQTPRYLIKTRGQQVTLSCSPISGHRSVSWYQQTPGQGLQFLFEYFSETQRNKGNFPGRFSGRQFSNSRSEMNVSTLELGDSALYLCASSPGTGHSYEQYFGPGTRLTVT.